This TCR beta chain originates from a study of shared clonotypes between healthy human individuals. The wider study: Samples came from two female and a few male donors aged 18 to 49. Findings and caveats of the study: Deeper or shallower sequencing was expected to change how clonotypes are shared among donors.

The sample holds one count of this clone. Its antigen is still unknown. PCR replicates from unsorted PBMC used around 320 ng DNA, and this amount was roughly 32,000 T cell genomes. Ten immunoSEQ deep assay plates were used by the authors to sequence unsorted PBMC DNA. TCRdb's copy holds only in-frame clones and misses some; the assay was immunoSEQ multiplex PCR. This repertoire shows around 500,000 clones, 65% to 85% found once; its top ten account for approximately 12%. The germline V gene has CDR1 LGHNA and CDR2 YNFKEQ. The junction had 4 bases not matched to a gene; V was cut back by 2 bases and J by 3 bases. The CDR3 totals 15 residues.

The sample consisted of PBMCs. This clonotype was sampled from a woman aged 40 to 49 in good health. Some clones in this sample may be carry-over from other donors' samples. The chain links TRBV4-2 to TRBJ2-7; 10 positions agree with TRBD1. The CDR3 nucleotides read TGTGCCAGCAGCCAACCGGGACAGGGGTTCTACGAGCAGTACTTC. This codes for CASSQPGQGFYEQYF.